This is a list of T cell receptor beta chains from one sample in a study of shared clonotypes between healthy human individuals. The assay was immunoSEQ multiplex PCR, and TCRdb's table has in-frame clones only and misses some. Of millions of clones listed, roughly 95% were seen once; the top ten hold 0.1% to 0.15%. The source material was naive CD4+ T cells sorted from blood. The receptors stem from a man aged 18 to 29 in good health. CDR3s include the opening cysteine and the closing phenylalanine or tryptophan. A D gene is named only where the DNA matches it firmly. The size entry is marked missing in some rows and otherwise reads once, few, many or a size class.

j_gene,v_gene,d_gene,len,abundance,CDR3nt,CDR3aa
TRBJ1-4,TRBV30,.,15,.,TGTGCCTGGAGTGATTTTAAGTCAACTAATGAAAAACTGTTTTTT,CAWSDFKSTNEKLFF
TRBJ2-2,TRBV5-6,.,16,.,TGTGCCAGCACCGTGCAGGGGACGGAGAACACCGGGGAGCTGTTTTTT,CASTVQGTENTGELFF
TRBJ2-1,TRBV2,TRBD2,15,.,TGTGCCAGCAGAGCACTAGCGGGGGTAGACAATGAGCAGTTCTTC,CASRALAGVDNEQFF
TRBJ1-4,TRBV28,.,15,.,TGTGCCAGCAGTGGGGGGGCGCGAGTTAATGAAAAACTGTTTTTT,CASSGGARVNEKLFF
TRBJ2-1,TRBV5-4,.,15,.,TGTGCCAGCAGCTTGGCCTCGAGCCGGGGAGGTGAGCAGTTCTTC,CASSLASSRGGEQFF
TRBJ2-1,TRBV4-3,TRBD2,20,.,TGCGCCAGCAGCCAAGAGGGATATCCGGGACTAGCGGGAAAGTACAATGAGCAGTTCTTC,CASSQEGYPGLAGKYNEQFF
TRBJ2-2,TRBV25-1,TRBD2,17,.,TGTGCCAGCAGTTCCCTCGAGACTAGCGGGATCTCCGGGGAGCTGTTTTTT,CASSSLETSGISGELFF
TRBJ2-7,TRBV7-2,.,14,once,TGTGCCAGCAGCTCACAGGTGGGACCATACGAGCAGTACTTC,CASSSQVGPYEQYF
TRBJ2-7,TRBV5-4,.,13,.,TGTGCCAGCAGCTCTAAGAAAGGGGAGTGGGAGTACTTC,CASSSKKGEWEYF
TRBJ2-7,TRBV5-4,TRBD2,15,once,TGTGCCAGCAGCACCCGAACTAGCGGGAGTGGTGAGCAGTACTTC,CASSTRTSGSGEQYF
TRBJ1-5,TRBV28,.,15,.,TGTGCCAGCAGTTTTCCCAGGAGGAGCAATCAGCCCCAGCATTTT,CASSFPRRSNQPQHF
TRBJ2-3,TRBV7-9,TRBD2,16,.,TGTGCCAGCAGCCAGAACCGGGACTACAGCACAGATACGCAGTATTTT,CASSQNRDYSTDTQYF
TRBJ1-5,TRBV27,.,13,.,TGTGCCAGCAGTATAAGGGAAAATCAGCCCCAGCATTTT,CASSIRENQPQHF
TRBJ1-1,TRBV7-2,TRBD1,15,.,TGTGCCAGCAGCTTAAGACAGGGAGAGAACACTGAAGCTTTCTTT,CASSLRQGENTEAFF
TRBJ2-5,TRBV9,.,14,.,TGTGCCGGTCACGGGCTAGAACAAAAAGAGACCCAGTACTTC,CAGHGLEQKETQYF
TRBJ2-5,TRBV7-9,TRBD2,16,.,TGTGCCAGCAGCCTCTATAGCGGGAGGGACCAAGAGACCCAGTACTTC,CASSLYSGRDQETQYF
TRBJ1-2,TRBV5-5,TRBD1,15,.,TGTGCCAGCAGCTTGGAGGTGACAGGGCCCAAGGGCTACACCTTC,CASSLEVTGPKGYTF
TRBJ1-1,TRBV5-6,.,16,.,TGTGCCAGCTATTTCAGCCTCCCGGAAATAGGCACTGAAGCTTTCTTT,CASYFSLPEIGTEAFF
TRBJ1-5,TRBV10-2,TRBD1,13,.,TGCGCCAGCACCGGGACAGGGGCTCAGCCCCAGCATTTT,CASTGTGAQPQHF
TRBJ2-1,TRBV25-1,.,13,.,TGTGCCAGCAGTGAAGGGGGAGTGAATGAGCAGTTCTTC,CASSEGGVNEQFF
TRBJ1-2,TRBV5-6,.,16,.,TGTGCCAGCACCACCCAACCACAGGTTCAAATTATCGGCTACACCTTC,CASTTQPQVQIIGYTF
TRBJ1-1,TRBV10-3,TRBD1,15,.,TGTGCCATCAGAGCTAGGGTAGGACAGGAGACTGAAGCTTTCTTT,CAIRARVGQETEAFF
TRBJ2-7,TRBV7-9,.,14,.,TGTGCCAGCAGCCCCGGACAATACTCCTACGAGCAGTACTTC,CASSPGQYSYEQYF
TRBJ1-5,TRBV7-8,.,13,.,TGTGCCAGCAGCTTTGACTCGAATCAGCCCCAGCATTTT,CASSFDSNQPQHF
TRBJ1-1,TRBV9,TRBD1,14,.,TGTGCCAGCAGCGGAGGGACAGGGAACACTGAAGCTTTCTTT,CASSGGTGNTEAFF
TRBJ2-1,TRBV5-1,.,15,.,TGCGCCAGCACGAGTATGGGCGAGGGCTACAATGAGCAGTTCTTC,CASTSMGEGYNEQFF
TRBJ1-4,TRBV11-2,.,17,.,TGTGCCAGCAGCTTAGGCAGGGGACCTGGCCCCCCTGAAAAACTGTTTTTT,CASSLGRGPGPPEKLFF
TRBJ1-2,TRBV6-1,.,13,once,TGTGCCAGCAGGGAGATTCAGGGAGAGGGCTACACCTTC,CASREIQGEGYTF
TRBJ1-5,TRBV6-1,.,15,.,TGTGCCAGCAGTGAAGCTCAGGTTAGCAATCAGCCCCAGCATTTT,CASSEAQVSNQPQHF
TRBJ2-5,TRBV18,.,15,.,TGTGCCAGCTCACCAACGGGGATACAGCAAGAGACCCAGTACTTC,CASSPTGIQQETQYF
TRBJ2-3,TRBV7-9,.,16,.,TGTGCCAGCAGCTTTTCCGAGGTTTTAGGTGCAGATACGCAGTATTTT,CASSFSEVLGADTQYF
TRBJ2-3,TRBV7-9,.,11,.,TGTGCCAGCATCCTACTCGATACGCAGTATTTT,CASILLDTQYF
TRBJ1-5,TRBV4-1,.,16,.,TGCGCCAGCAGCCAAGAAGGGTCCGTTGGCAATCAGCCCCAGCATTTT,CASSQEGSVGNQPQHF
TRBJ1-2,TRBV19,TRBD1,13,.,TGTGCCAGTAGTTTGACAACAGGGGGTGGCTACACCTTC,CASSLTTGGGYTF
TRBJ1-1,TRBV9,.,15,.,TGTGCCAGCAGCTCGGACACAGGACTTATCACTGAAGCTTTCTTT,CASSSDTGLITEAFF
TRBJ2-3,TRBV10-2,TRBD1,15,once,TGCGCCAGCGGCCCCGGGACAGGGGTAACAGATACGCAGTATTTT,CASGPGTGVTDTQYF
TRBJ2-2,TRBV30,TRBD2,19,.,TGTGCCTGGAGTGTACTCGGACTAGCGGGAGGGTGGAACACCGGGGAGCTGTTTTTT,CAWSVLGLAGGWNTGELFF
TRBJ1-5,TRBV7-2,.,15,.,TGTGCCAGCAGCAAAGGGGGACATAGCAATCAGCCCCAGCATTTT,CASSKGGHSNQPQHF
TRBJ2-6,TRBV19,.,16,once,TGTGCCAGTAGTACAGTCCACAGCTCTGGGGCCAACGTCCTGACTTTC,CASSTVHSSGANVLTF
TRBJ2-1,TRBV5-4,.,16,.,TGTGCCAGCAGCTTGGTGATCGGGTGGGGCTACAATGAGCAGTTCTTC,CASSLVIGWGYNEQFF
TRBJ2-7,TRBV19,.,13,.,TGTGCCAGTAGTCCCTCGGCCCCCGGCGAGCAGTACTTC,CASSPSAPGEQYF
TRBJ2-5,TRBV9,TRBD2,16,.,TGTGCCAGCAGCGTAGGGAGGCTAGCGGGAGGAGAGACCCAGTACTTC,CASSVGRLAGGETQYF
TRBJ1-2,TRBV6-5,.,15,.,TGTGCCAGCAGCCCCCCCGGGGGGGCGTGGTATGGCTACACCTTC,CASSPPGGAWYGYTF
TRBJ2-5,TRBV7-9,.,13,.,TGTGCCAGCAGCTTAGCAGGGTGGGAGACCCAGTACTTC,CASSLAGWETQYF
TRBJ2-4,TRBV11-2,.,16,.,TGTGCCAGCAGCTCCCAAGGATTCCTAGCCAAAAACATTCAGTACTTC,CASSSQGFLAKNIQYF
TRBJ2-5,TRBV4-1,.,12,.,TGCGCCAGCAGCCAAGGGCCCGCCGCCCAGTACTTC,CASSQGPAAQYF
TRBJ2-1,TRBV2,TRBD2,14,.,TGTGCCAGCATGGTGACTAGCGGGATGGGTGAGCAGTTCTTC,CASMVTSGMGEQFF
TRBJ2-3,TRBV6-5,TRBD2,15,.,TGTGCCAGCAGTCCCCGGGACTATAGCACAGATACGCAGTATTTT,CASSPRDYSTDTQYF
TRBJ2-5,TRBV2,TRBD2,13,.,TGTGCCAGCAGTAGCGGGAGACAAGAGACCCAGTACTTC,CASSSGRQETQYF
TRBJ2-3,TRBV6-1,.,15,.,TGTGCCAGCAGTACTAACCAGGGAAAAACAGATACGCAGTATTTT,CASSTNQGKTDTQYF
TRBJ2-7,TRBV11-2,TRBD2,18,.,TGTGCCAGCAGCTTAGAAAAAACTAGCGGGGGGTGGTCCTACGAGCAGTACTTC,CASSLEKTSGGWSYEQYF
TRBJ2-1,TRBV5-1,.,14,few,TGCGCCAGCAGCTTTGGTCAGGTGGGCAATGAGCAGTTCTTC,CASSFGQVGNEQFF
TRBJ1-1,TRBV28,.,15,.,TGTGCCAGCAGTTTAGTAGATCGGGATGACACTGAAGCTTTCTTT,CASSLVDRDDTEAFF
TRBJ2-3,TRBV10-3,.,14,.,TGTGCCATCAGTGGAGAGCGGGGCACAGATACGCAGTATTTT,CAISGERGTDTQYF
TRBJ1-1,TRBV6-1,.,13,.,TGTGCCAGCACCTCCGACAAGAACACTGAAGCTTTCTTT,CASTSDKNTEAFF
TRBJ2-7,TRBV10-3,.,13,.,TGTGCCATCAAGGGCAGGGTCTCCTACGAGCAGTACTTC,CAIKGRVSYEQYF
TRBJ1-4,TRBV7-2,.,16,.,TGTGCCAGCAGCACAAGGGGCGCAGGGATAAATGAAAAACTGTTTTTT,CASSTRGAGINEKLFF
TRBJ1-1,TRBV10-3,.,15,.,TGTGCCATCAGGGACAGTACCCTCATGAACACTGAAGCTTTCTTT,CAIRDSTLMNTEAFF
TRBJ1-1,TRBV6-4,.,13,few,TGTGCCAGCAGTTCTACCATGAACACTGAAGCTTTCTTT,CASSSTMNTEAFF
TRBJ1-6,TRBV19,.,14,.,TGTGCCAGTAGTTGGACTAGTGAGGTTTCACCCCTCCACTTT,CASSWTSEVSPLHF